One sample yielded the 27 T cell receptor beta chains listed below, sequenced in a study of identical twins. A single record per CDR3 protein comes from TCRdb applying MiXCR to the 5' RACE reads. Here the sample spans approximately 630,000 distinct CDR3 sequences, roughly 7.1% being singletons. The sample was also linked to a second study, of yellow fever vaccine responses in identical twins.

Input material: PBMCs. All receptors come from a woman younger than 30 in good health.

This clonotype appeared many times. The chain links TRBV27 to TRBJ2-3, with 13 positions matching TRBD2. The germline gives CDR1 MNHEY, CDR2 SMNVEV (reference sequence). The CDR3 consists of 14 residues. V lost 5 bases, J lost 6 bases, and 2 bases stayed unmatched. CDR3 in amino acids: CASSPGLAGDTQYF. The CDR3 region has the DNA TGTGCCAGCAGTCCGGGACTAGCGGGGGATACGCAGTATTTT.

This clonotype was seen ten or more times. This sequence joins TRBV6-2 or TRBV6-3 and TRBJ2-7; 10 bases align to TRBD2. The CDR3 loop spans 16 amino acids. Looked up from germline, CDR1 is MNHEY and CDR2 is SVGEGT. J was trimmed by 4 bases and V by 7 bases; bases with no gene match: 13. The CDR3 reads CASTGPGLANRYEQYF. The DNA for the CDR3 is TGTGCCAGCACCGGACCGGGACTAGCGAACCGTTACGAGCAGTACTTC.

This clonotype came up a few times. J is TRBJ2-1 and V is TRBV5-1; weak D call: TRBD2 (5 bases). Germline V gives CDR1 SGHRS, CDR2 YFSETQ. The CDR3 is made up of 15 amino acids. Trimming removed 2 bases from V and 8 bases from J, with 17 bases in between. The CDR3 bases are TGCGCCAGCAGCTTCTCGCTAGCATCACGACATGAGCAGTTCTTC. It specifies CASSFSLASRHEQFF.

This clonotype was seen a few times. The rearrangement uses TRBV21-1 and TRBJ1-1. TRBV21-1 is a documented pseudogene. This CDR3 has 15 amino acids. CDR3 DNA: TGTGCCAGCAGCAAAGGAGTGAGACTGAACACTGAAGCTTTCTTT. It is translated as CASSKGVRLNTEAFF.

This clonotype has only a few counts. The DNA for the CDR3 is TGCGCCAGCACGGAGGTGGGGCGCGATAATGGCTACACCTTC. Its translation is CASTEVGRDNGYTF. The V and J genes are TRBV10-2 and TRBJ1-2; tentatively, D is TRBD1 (5 bases). The CDR3 is 14 residues long. V shed 7 bases and J shed 6 bases, with 18 bases lying between them. CDR1 is WSHSY, CDR2 SAAADI, per germline.

The CDR3 bases are TGCAGTGCTAGCGGGGGGGGCAATGAGCAGTTCTTC. Protein sequence: CSASGGGNEQFF. This chain joins TRBV20-1 and TRBJ2-1, with 8 bases lining up with TRBD2. The CDR3 runs to 12 residues. V gave up 3 bases and J gave up 6 bases; unmatched junction bases: 1. Germline V gene lookup returns CDR1 DFQATT and CDR2 SNEGSKA (reference sequence).

The V and J genes are TRBV2 and TRBJ2-1; D unclear. The germline gives CDR1 SNHLY, CDR2 FYNNEI. This CDR3 contains 15 residues. V was shortened by 1 base and J by 0 bases, with 7 bases between the two germline ends. The CDR3 DNA reads TGTGCCAGCAGTGAAGGGTGGAGCTCCTACAATGAGCAGTTCTTC. The encoded protein is CASSEGWSSYNEQFF.

This chain connects TRBV4-1 to TRBJ1-2; 7 positions match TRBD1. Germline lookup yields CDR1 MGHRA and CDR2 YSYEKL. CDR3 size: 17 residues. After removal of 4 bases from V and 3 bases from J, the junction contained 14 bases not matched to a gene. Written as DNA, the CDR3 is TGCGCCAGCAGCCCGGGACCTGGGACAGTAGTAGACTATGGCTACACCTTC. This translates into CASSPGPGTVVDYGYTF.

This clonotype was detected ten times or more. The V and J genes are TRBV24-1 and TRBJ1-2, with TRBD1 identical over 7 bases. From germline, CDR1 is KGHDR and CDR2 SFDVKD. Unmatched junction bases numbered 4, after V lost 5 bases and J lost 2 bases. The CDR3 extends over 14 amino acids. CDR3 bases: TGTGCCACCAGTGGCATACAGGGGAACTATGGCTACACCTTC. Protein sequence: CATSGIQGNYGYTF.

This clonotype was recorded many times. V usage is TRBV7-2 and J usage is TRBJ2-2, with 8 bases identical to TRBD1. Germline V gene data show CDR1 as SGHTA and CDR2 as FQGNSA. The CDR3 covers 14 residues. With V trimmed by 5 bases and J by 7 bases, 6 bases remained unmatched. Written as DNA, the CDR3 is TGTGCCAGCAGCGCAGCCAGGGGGCTCGGGGAGCTGTTTTTT. It encodes CASSAARGLGELFF.

The J gene is TRBJ2-5, the V gene TRBV4-1; the D call may be TRBD1 or TRBD2 (7 bases each). The CDR3 is made up of 18 amino acids. V lost 4 bases to trimming and J lost 2 bases, with 23 bases between them. From germline, CDR1 is MGHRA and CDR2 YSYEKL. CDR3 DNA sequence: TGCGCCAGCAGCCCCCTGTATGGGGGAGGGGGCGGGCAAGAGACCCAGTACTTC. Its protein product is CASSPLYGGGGGQETQYF.

This clonotype was counted many times. The V gene is TRBV5-1, the J gene TRBJ2-2; 8 bases align to TRBD2. This CDR3 has 16 amino acids. Germline loops: CDR1 SGHRS, CDR2 YFSETQ. J gave up 7 bases and V 1 base, and 9 bases lay outside the gene matches. The CDR3 nucleotides are TGCGCCAGCAGCTTGACGCCGGGGGGGCGTATCGGGGAGCTGTTTTTT. Encoded protein: CASSLTPGGRIGELFF.

This clonotype was recorded a few times. The chain couples TRBV29-1 to TRBJ1-1; tentative D call: TRBD1 (5 bases). V lost 1 base, J lost 11 bases, and 8 bases lay in between. The CDR3 has 10 amino acids. The germline gives CDR1 SQVTM, CDR2 ANQGSEA. CDR3 residues: CSVEAGMAFF. In nucleotides, the CDR3 is TGCAGCGTTGAAGCAGGGATGGCTTTCTTT.

The CDR3 loop is CASSPDRASYEQYF. CDR3 in DNA: TGTGCCAGCAGCCCGGACAGGGCTTCCTACGAGCAGTACTTC. This rearrangement joins TRBV7-9 to TRBJ2-7, with 8 bases fitting TRBD1. This CDR3 has 14 amino acids. Germline V gene sequence: CDR1 SEHNR, CDR2 FQNEAQ (reference sequence). V trimming: 5 bases; J trimming: 1 base; junction bases outside the gene matches: 4. Full variable domain (outside the CDR3, taken from reference TRBV7-9 and TRBJ2-7): DTGVSQNPRHKITKRGQNVTFRCDPISEHNRLYWYRQTLGQGPEFLTYFQNEAQLEKSRLLSDRFSAERPKGSFSTLEIQRTEQGDSAMYLCASSPDRASYEQYFGPGTRLTVT.

The sample holds many counts of this clonotype. V gene TRBV20-1 combines with J gene TRBJ2-1; the D gene is possibly TRBD2 (5 bases). This CDR3 is built from 13 residues. Trimming cost V 6 bases and J 8 bases, with 17 bases left between them. The germline V gene has CDR1 DFQATT and CDR2 SNEGSKA (reference sequence). The CDR3 sequence is CSAGEGRWDEQFF. The CDR3 DNA sequence: TGCAGTGCGGGAGAAGGACGGTGGGATGAGCAGTTCTTC.

The genes are TRBV6-1 and TRBJ2-7, with D hard to call. The CDR3 has 12 amino acids. V lost 1 base and J lost 3, with 4 bases in between. The germline CDR1 and CDR2 sequences are MNHNS and SASEGT. This CDR3 reads CASSEGFYEQYV. In DNA, the CDR3 is TGTGCCAGCAGTGAAGGGTTCTACGAGCAGTACGTC.

This clonotype was counted a few times. The chain combines TRBV20-1 with TRBJ2-2, with 9 bases identical to TRBD2. There are 15 residues in the CDR3. CDR1 and CDR2 (germline): DFQATT, SNEGSKA (reference sequence). With 1 base clipped from V and 2 bases from J, the junction kept 2 bases outside the gene matches. In DNA form, the CDR3 reads TGCAGTGCTAGAGCTAGCGGGGCAAACACCGGGGAGCTGTTTTTT. Its protein is CSARASGANTGELFF.

V and J are TRBV20-1 and TRBJ1-2; 7 bases are a match to TRBD1. The V and J ends lost 5 bases and 2 bases, in that order; junction bases with no gene match: 8. The germline CDR1 and CDR2 sequences are DFQATT and SNEGSKA (reference sequence). This CDR3 is built from 14 residues. In DNA form, the CDR3 reads TGCAGTGCTTCCGGACAGGACACCAACTATGGCTACACCTTC. Translated: CSASGQDTNYGYTF.

The genes are TRBV24-1 and TRBJ2-3; TRBD1 matches at 9 bases. Germline V gene data show CDR1 as KGHDR and CDR2 as SFDVKD. Losses at the gene ends were 4 bases for V and 0 bases for J; bases not matched to a gene: 4. The CDR3 runs 16 residues. In DNA, the CDR3 is TGTGCCACCAGTGAAACAGGGGGCCGAAGCACAGATACGCAGTATTTT. Protein sequence: CATSETGGRSTDTQYF.

A word on this clonotype: The junction and the germline gene differ at one end; a read error may be behind it. J is TRBJ2-3 and V is TRBV20-1; D may correspond to TRBD1 or TRBD2 (5 bases each). The CDR3 consists of 14 residues. Germline values: CDR1 DFQATT, CDR2 SNEGSKA (reference sequence). Here the CDR3 DNA reads TGCAGTACTAGACAGCCAGCAACCACAGATACGCAGTATTTT. This translates into CSTRQPATTDTQYF.

The sample holds many counts of this clonotype. The chain carries TRBV5-1 and TRBJ2-7; tentatively, D is TRBD1 (5 bases). The V end was cut by 4 bases, the J end by 0 bases, with 14 bases between. The CDR3 contains 15 residues. Germline lookup yields CDR1 SGHRS and CDR2 YFSETQ. CDR3 in amino acids: CASSPDAGRSYEQYF. The DNA of the CDR3 is TGCGCCAGCAGCCCCGATGCAGGGCGCTCCTACGAGCAGTACTTC.

The CDR3 DNA reads as TGTGCCAGCAGCTTCCCGGGGCCAGATACGCAGTATTTT. This gives the protein CASSFPGPDTQYF. V is TRBV12-3 or TRBV12-4 and J is TRBJ2-3; D is tentatively TRBD1 or TRBD2 (5 bases each). This CDR3 spans 13 amino acids. Trimming left V 6 bases short and J 4 bases short, with 11 bases between.

This clonotype was observed a handful of times. V usage is TRBV9 and J usage is TRBJ2-2; D is undetermined. CDR1 SGDLS and CDR2 YYNGEE come from the germline V gene. The CDR3 length is 15 residues. V gave up 0 bases and J gave up 4 bases, with 10 bases separating them. The CDR3 DNA reads TGTGCCAGCAGCGTAGAAACAGATATCACCGGGGAGCTGTTTTTT. Translation gives CASSVETDITGELFF.

A few counts support this clonotype. The chain carries TRBV10-2 and TRBJ1-2; D uncertain. The CDR3 extends over 13 amino acids. CDR1 WSHSY and CDR2 SAAADI come from the germline V gene. V dropped 1 base and J dropped 4 bases, with 7 bases sitting between them. The chain's CDR3 is CASSEFLGYGYTF. Here the CDR3 DNA reads TGCGCCAGCAGTGAGTTCTTGGGCTATGGCTACACCTTC.

This clonotype was recorded at least ten times. The chain couples TRBV12-3 or TRBV12-4 to TRBJ1-4; no clear D gene. V lost 5 bases to trimming and J lost 0 bases, with 10 bases between them. CDR3 length equals 15 residues. Here the CDR3 reads CASSRRGATNEKLFF. In nucleotides, the CDR3 is TGTGCCAGCAGTCGACGGGGAGCAACTAATGAAAAACTGTTTTTT.

The chain links TRBV20-1 to TRBJ1-1, with D hard to call. The V gene lost 2 bases and the J gene lost 7 bases, with 8 bases spanning the gap. Germline CDR1 is DFQATT and CDR2 is SNEGSKA (reference sequence). This CDR3 contains 11 residues. CDR3 in amino acids: CSARPTVEAFF. Written as DNA, the CDR3 is TGCAGTGCTAGACCGACGGTTGAAGCTTTCTTT.

This clonotype was seen many times. DNA for the CDR3: TGTGCCAGCAGTTACTCGGGTGTCGGATCCTACGAGCAGTACTTC. Translation gives CASSYSGVGSYEQYF. The chain couples TRBV6-5 to TRBJ2-7, with no clear D. Trimming took 0 bases from V and 1 from J, leaving 10 bases between them. The germline V gene has CDR1 MNHEY and CDR2 SVGAGI. The CDR3 length is 15 residues.